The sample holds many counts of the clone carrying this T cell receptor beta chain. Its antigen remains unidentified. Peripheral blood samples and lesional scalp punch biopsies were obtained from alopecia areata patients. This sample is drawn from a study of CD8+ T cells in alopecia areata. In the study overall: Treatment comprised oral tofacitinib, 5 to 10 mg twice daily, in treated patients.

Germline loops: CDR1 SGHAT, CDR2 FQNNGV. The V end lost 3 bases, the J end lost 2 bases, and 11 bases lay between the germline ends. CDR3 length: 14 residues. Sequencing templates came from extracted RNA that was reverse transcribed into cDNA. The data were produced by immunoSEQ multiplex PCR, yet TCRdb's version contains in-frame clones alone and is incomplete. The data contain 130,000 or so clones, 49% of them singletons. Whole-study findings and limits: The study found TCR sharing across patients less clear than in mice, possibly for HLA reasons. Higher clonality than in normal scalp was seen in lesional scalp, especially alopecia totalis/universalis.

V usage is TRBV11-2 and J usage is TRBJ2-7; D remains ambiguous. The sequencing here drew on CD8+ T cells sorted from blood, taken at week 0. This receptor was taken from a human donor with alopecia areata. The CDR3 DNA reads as TGTGCCAGCAGCTTTCCAGGCCCGACCTACGAGCAGTACTTC. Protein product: CASSFPGPTYEQYF.